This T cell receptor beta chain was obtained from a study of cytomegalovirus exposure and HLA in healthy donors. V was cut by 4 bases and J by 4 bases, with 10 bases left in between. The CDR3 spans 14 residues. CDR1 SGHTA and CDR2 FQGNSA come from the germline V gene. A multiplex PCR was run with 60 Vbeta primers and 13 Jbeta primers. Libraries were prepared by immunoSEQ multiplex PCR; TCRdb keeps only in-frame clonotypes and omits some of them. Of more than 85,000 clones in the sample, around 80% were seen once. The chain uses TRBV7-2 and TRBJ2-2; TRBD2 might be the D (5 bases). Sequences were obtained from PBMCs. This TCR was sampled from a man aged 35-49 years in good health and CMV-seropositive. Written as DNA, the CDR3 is TGTGCCAGCAGCTCTACTAGTTCCACCGGGGAGCTGTTTTTT. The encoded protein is CASSSTSSTGELFF.